This passage covers 26 T cell receptor beta chains from one sample sequenced in a study of blood T cells in healthy people across ages. A sample-barcoded 5' primer and a J-beta primer mix were used in a second PCR of about 7 to 12 cycles. TCRdb ran MiXCR on the 5' RACE reads and lists one entry per CDR3 protein. The repertoire holds a few hundred thousand distinct CDR3 sequences, with about 55% as singletons. Sequencing was performed on blood. Source of these receptors: a man aged 60 to 75 in good health.

V gene TRBV3-1 combines with J gene TRBJ2-3, with D tentatively TRBD2 (7 bases). The CDR3 runs 16 residues. Trimming shortened V by 4 bases and J by 3 bases, and 17 bases separated the two germline ends. The germline V gene has CDR1 LGHDT and CDR2 YNNKEL (reference sequence). CDR3 sequence reads: CASSLTVGGGTDTQYF. The CDR3 coding sequence is TGTGCCAGCAGCCTCACCGTAGGGGGGGGAACAGATACGCAGTATTTT.

The chain couples TRBV28 to TRBJ1-2; D unresolved. Trimming cost V 6 bases and J 4 bases, with 12 bases left between them. The CDR3 runs 13 residues. The germline gives CDR1 MDHEN, CDR2 SYDVKM. The CDR3 sequence: CASSPGRTYGYTF. The CDR3 DNA reads as TGTGCCAGCAGCCCAGGAAGGACCTATGGCTACACCTTC.

This rearrangement joins TRBV20-1 to TRBJ1-2; 7 bases match TRBD1. Germline V gene lookup returns CDR1 DFQATT and CDR2 SNEGSKA (reference sequence). With 0 bases clipped from V and 4 bases from J, the junction kept 11 bases outside the gene matches. The CDR3 totals 16 residues. This CDR3 is CSARDPFTGATYGYTF. The CDR3, as DNA: TGCAGTGCTAGAGATCCGTTCACAGGGGCCACCTATGGCTACACCTTC.

The CDR3 sequence is CSAHGTGAETQYF. In DNA, the CDR3 is TGCAGTGCCCACGGGACAGGGGCAGAGACCCAGTACTTC. The rearrangement joins TRBV20-1 to TRBJ2-5, with 10 bases matching TRBD1. V shed 6 bases and J 4 bases; nucleotides not matched to a gene: 5. Germline loops: CDR1 DFQATT, CDR2 SNEGSKA (reference sequence). This CDR3 is 13 amino acids long.

Only a few counts were recorded for this clonotype. This chain joins TRBV20-1 and TRBJ2-1; possible D gene TRBD2, 6 bases. The CDR3 sequence is 13 residues long. Germline CDR1 DFQATT, CDR2 SNEGSKA (reference sequence). Trimming removed 3 bases at V and 7 bases at J, with 13 bases between. The DNA for the CDR3 is TGCAGTGCTAGCCAAGGGACTTCTAATGAGCAGTTCTTC. Its translation: CSASQGTSNEQFF.

V gene TRBV6-1 combines with J gene TRBJ1-1, with a weak D call TRBD1 (6 bases). The V end was cut by 4 bases, the J end by 2 bases, with 20 bases between. CDR1 is MNHNS and CDR2 is SASEGT in the germline V gene. This CDR3 region has 17 residues. CDR3 nucleotides: TGTGCCAGCAGTGTGGGTGGGGGCTCCGGACTTAACACTGAAGCTTTCTTT. Its translation is CASSVGGGSGLNTEAFF.

This clonotype was seen many times. It may be a read error: a sequence one base away is much more abundant. The chain recombines TRBV7-3 with TRBJ2-5, with D possibly TRBD2 on 6 matching bases. Germline values: CDR1 SGHTA, CDR2 FQGTGA. Trimming took 1 base from V and 11 from J, leaving 20 bases between them. CDR3 length equals 15 residues. The CDR3 sequence: CASSLMGGKRNEQYF. CDR3 bases: TGTGCCAGCAGCTTAATGGGCGGGAAGCGCAATGAGCAGTACTTC.

The chain uses TRBV10-2 and TRBJ2-3; TRBD2 agrees at 11 bases. This CDR3 contains 16 residues. Looked up from germline, CDR1 is WSHSY and CDR2 is SAAADI. Losses at the gene ends were 0 bases for V and 4 bases for J; bases not matched to a gene: 3. The CDR3 nucleotides are TGCGCCAGCAGTGAGTCACTAGCGGGAGTAGCAGATACGCAGTATTTT. It yields the protein CASSESLAGVADTQYF.

This sequence joins TRBV7-9 and TRBJ2-1, with 9 bases matching TRBD1. Unmatched junction bases numbered 7, after V lost 6 bases and J lost 1 base. The length of the CDR3 is 16 residues. Germline lookup yields CDR1 SEHNR and CDR2 FQNEAQ (reference sequence). The CDR3 DNA is TGTGCCAGCAGGTCGGACAGGGGATTTTCCTACAATGAGCAGTTCTTC. Amino acid sequence: CASRSDRGFSYNEQFF.

This chain joins TRBV12-3 or TRBV12-4 and TRBJ2-5; 11 bases line up with TRBD2. The CDR3 spans 17 residues. Trimming cost V 5 bases and J 5 bases; bases outside gene matches: 13. Written as DNA, the CDR3 is TGTGCCAGCAGTCCGGGACTAGCGGCGGCCCGGAGGGAGACCCAGTACTTC. This sequence encodes CASSPGLAAARRETQYF.

This clonotype was observed a handful of times. The CDR3 nucleotides read TGTGCCAGCAGCCAAGATGACGACAGCAACTATGGCTACACCTTC. Translation gives CASSQDDDSNYGYTF. The chain employs TRBV14 and TRBJ1-2, with TRBD1 as a possible D gene (5 bases). CDR1 is SGHDN and CDR2 is FVKESK in the germline V gene. The CDR3 loop spans 15 amino acids. Trimming left V 0 bases short and J 2 bases short, with 10 bases between.

This sequence joins TRBV3-1 and TRBJ1-1; 7 positions match TRBD1. After removal of 4 bases from V and 0 bases from J, the junction contained 2 bases not matched to a gene. The germline V gene has CDR1 LGHDT and CDR2 YNNKEL (reference sequence). The CDR3 extends over 14 amino acids. The CDR3 region is CASSRDSLNTEAFF. CDR3 sequence (DNA): TGTGCCAGCAGCCGGGACAGCCTGAACACTGAAGCTTTCTTT.

In its sample, this clonotype was seen a few times. The chain couples TRBV29-1 to TRBJ2-5, with TRBD1 as a possible D gene (5 bases). Trimming pared 1 base from V and 0 bases from J, leaving 12 bases between. Germline CDR1 and CDR2: SQVTM and ANQGSEA. The CDR3 has 15 amino acids. The CDR3 coding sequence is TGCAGCGTTGAAGTTACAGGAGCGTACCAAGAGACCCAGTACTTC. Its protein is CSVEVTGAYQETQYF.

A remark on this clonotype: The junction departs from germline at one end; a sequencing error may be responsible. V usage is TRBV6-5 and J usage is TRBJ1-6; D gene uncertain. CDR1 MNHEY and CDR2 SVGAGI come from the germline V gene. CDR3 size: 15 residues. The CDR3 is CASSLVGLGRSPPHF. Here the CDR3 DNA reads TGTGCCAGCAGCCTGGTTGGCCTTGGGAGGTCACCCCCCCACTTT.

The CDR3 region has the DNA TGTGCCAGCAGCTTGTTAAGCGGGGTCACAGATACGCAGTATTTT. Its protein is CASSLLSGVTDTQYF. This sequence joins TRBV7-2 and TRBJ2-3; 7 bases map to TRBD2. The CDR3 totals 15 residues. Germline V gene data show CDR1 as SGHTA and CDR2 as FQGNSA. V was clipped by 3 bases and J by 2 bases; unmatched bases: 5. Drawing the rest from reference TRBV7-2 and TRBJ2-3, the complete variable domain is GAGVSQSPSNKVTEKGKDVELRCDPISGHTALYWYRQSLGQGLEFLIYFQGNSAPDKSGLPSDRFSAERTGGSVSTLTIQRTQQEDSAVYLCASSLLSGVTDTQYFGPGTRLTVL.

This clonotype was seen only once. The V call is TRBV25-1, the J call TRBJ2-1, with 8 bases that match TRBD1. This CDR3 is 16 amino acids long. Germline-derived CDR1 and CDR2 are MGHDK and SYGVNS. V lost 3 bases and J lost 0; bases outside the gene matches: 4. This CDR3 reads CASSDPGQGSYNEQFF. Here the CDR3 DNA reads TGTGCCAGCAGTGATCCCGGACAGGGCTCCTACAATGAGCAGTTCTTC.

This clonotype was recorded a few times. CDR3: CASSPAKDRGSYEQYF. The CDR3 DNA is TGTGCCAGCAGCCCGGCTAAGGACAGGGGATCCTACGAGCAGTACTTC. The chain recombines TRBV7-6 with TRBJ2-7; 9 bases are shared with TRBD1. The germline V gene encodes CDR1 SGHVS and CDR2 FNYEAQ. The CDR3 is 16 residues long. V was pared by 5 bases and J by 1 base, with 9 bases of the junction left unmatched.

This clonotype occurred a few times. The CDR3: CASILAGGSRETQYF. For the CDR3, the DNA is TGTGCCAGCATCCTCGCTGGCGGGAGTCGAGAGACCCAGTACTTC. The J gene is TRBJ2-5, the V gene TRBV6-2 or TRBV6-3; 7 bases are shared with TRBD2. The V and J ends lost 7 bases and 4 bases, in that order; junction bases with no gene match: 12. Germline CDR1 and CDR2: MNHEY and SVGEGT. This CDR3 has 15 amino acids.

The V call is TRBV12-3 or TRBV12-4, the J call TRBJ2-7; tentatively, D is TRBD2 (5 bases). CDR3 length: 15 residues. V lost 7 bases to trimming and J lost 0 bases, with 16 bases between them. CDR3 coding DNA: TGTGCCAGCAAGCCCCGGCGGGCCTTCTCCTACGAGCAGTACTTC. Its protein is CASKPRRAFSYEQYF.

The chain has TRBV12-3 or TRBV12-4 and TRBJ2-3; D possibly corresponds to TRBD2 (7 bases). Trimming removed 7 bases from V and 5 bases from J, with 22 bases in between. CDR3 size: 16 residues. CDR3 bases: TGTGCCAGCATTATCGGGGGGCCAGTTTCGGGAGATACGCAGTATTTT. Encoded protein: CASIIGGPVSGDTQYF.

The chain carries TRBV20-1 and TRBJ2-6, with unresolved D. The CDR3 runs to 14 residues. With 3 bases removed from V and 0 bases from J, the gap between germline ends came to 6 bases. CDR1 is DFQATT and CDR2 is SNEGSKA in the germline V gene (reference sequence). The CDR3 DNA follows: TGCAGTGCTAGTGCGCGCTCTGGGGCCAACGTCCTGACTTTC. Translation: CSASARSGANVLTF.

The chain links TRBV7-6 to TRBJ2-7; 10 bases match TRBD2. Germline CDR1 is SGHVS and CDR2 is FNYEAQ. The trim removed 6 bases at V and 4 bases at J, leaving 9 bases unmatched. CDR3 size: 15 residues. The CDR3 reads CASREASGSLYEQYF. The CDR3 DNA sequence: TGTGCCAGCAGAGAAGCTAGCGGGAGTCTATACGAGCAGTACTTC.

The chain joins TRBV28 to TRBJ2-3, with 9 bases fitting TRBD2. CDR1 and CDR2 (germline): MDHEN, SYDVKM. V was pared by 8 bases and J by 4 bases, with 7 bases of the junction left unmatched. The CDR3 has 14 amino acids. In nucleotides, the CDR3 is TGTGCCAGCCGGCCGGGACTAGCATCAGATACGCAGTATTTT. Residues: CASRPGLASDTQYF.

The chain couples TRBV24-1 to TRBJ2-3; D may be TRBD2 (7 bases). V was shortened by 6 bases and J by 5 bases, with 17 bases between the two germline ends. This CDR3 is 15 amino acids long. Germline V lookup: CDR1 KGHDR, CDR2 SFDVKD. The chain's CDR3 is CATSSLGGGRDTQYF. CDR3 sequence (DNA): TGTGCCACCAGTTCCCTGGGGGGGGGCAGAGATACGCAGTATTTT.

This chain links TRBV5-1 with TRBJ2-5; 9 positions agree with TRBD1. Trimming at V came to 4 bases and at J to 5 bases, leaving 12 bases not matched to a gene. The germline gives CDR1 SGHRS, CDR2 YFSETQ. CDR3 size: 16 residues. The CDR3 DNA is TGCGCCAGCAGCCCGGCCGTAACAGGGGGCATCGAGACCCAGTACTTC. Amino acids: CASSPAVTGGIETQYF. The full variable domain, in which reference TRBV5-1 and TRBJ2-5 provide the parts outside the CDR3, is KAGVTQTPRYLIKTRGQQVTLSCSPISGHRSVSWYQQTPGQGLQFLFEYFSETQRNKGNFPGRFSGRQFSNSRSEMNVSTLELGDSALYLCASSPAVTGGIETQYFGPGTRLLVL.

This chain joins TRBV5-1 and TRBJ2-7; D gene uncertain. Germline-derived CDR1 and CDR2 are SGHRS and YFSETQ. The CDR3 runs to 16 residues. The V and J ends lost 0 bases and 5 bases respectively, with 18 bases between them. The CDR3 loop is CASSLEASIGIHEQYF. In nucleotides, the CDR3 is TGCGCCAGCAGCTTGGAGGCTAGTATAGGGATCCACGAGCAGTACTTC.